These T cell receptor beta chains were read from a single sample in a study of blood T cell repertoires in COVID-19. Repertoires were generated with immunoSEQ multiplex PCR, while TCRdb's copy carries only in-frame clones and drops some. The sample holds over 250,000 clones, roughly 80% seen once. Sequencing was carried out using peripheral blood. Receptors were obtained from a woman in her 50s who had recovered from COVID-19. Both conserved end residues are part of each CDR3. A D gene is named only where the DNA matches it firmly. Clone size is shown for a subset of rows, as once, few, many or a class of expanded clone.

TRBJ2-7 - TRBV11-3 - CASSYAGGEQYF TGTGCCAGCAGTTACGCGGGTGGCGAGCAGTACTTC
TRBJ1-4 - TRBV5-5 - CASSLEDIYEKLFF TGTGCCAGCAGCTTGGAAGACATTTATGAAAAACTGTTTTTT
TRBJ2-2 - TRBV9 - CASSANTGELFF TGTGCCAGCAGCGCAAACACCGGGGAGCTGTTTTTT
TRBJ1-2 - TRBV7-3 TRBD1 CASSPRQGEGYTF TGTGCCAGCAGCCCCCGACAGGGGGAGGGCTACACCTTC
TRBJ1-5 - TRBV7-2 - CASSLVGGYSNQPQHF TGTGCCAGCAGCTTAGTTGGGGGCTATAGCAATCAGCCCCAGCATTTT
TRBJ2-3 - TRBV10-3 - CAISESTTQYF TGTGCCATCAGTGAGAGCACTACGCAGTATTTT
TRBJ1-5 - TRBV6-2/TRBV6-3 TRBD1 CASSNETGGVGNQPQHF TGTGCCAGCAGTAACGAGACAGGGGGCGTAGGAAATCAGCCCCAGCATTTT
TRBJ2-1 - TRBV5-1 TRBD1 CASSPRQGAIYNEQFF TGCGCCAGCAGCCCAAGACAGGGGGCCATCTACAATGAGCAGTTCTTC
TRBJ2-7 - TRBV11-2 TRBD2 CASSQTSGSTYEQYF TGTGCCAGCAGCCAGACTAGCGGGTCCACCTACGAGCAGTACTTC
TRBJ1-2 - TRBV11-1 - CASTHGVGYTF TGTGCCAGCACCCACGGGGTTGGCTACACCTTC
TRBJ1-5 - TRBV12-3/TRBV12-4 - CASSPGWGQPQHF TGTGCCAGCAGTCCAGGGTGGGGTCAGCCCCAGCATTTT
TRBJ1-3 - TRBV7-3 - CASSLGVGDSGNTIYF TGTGCCAGCAGCTTAGGGGTGGGAGACTCTGGAAACACCATATATTTT
TRBJ2-5 - TRBV28 TRBD1 CASSPGQGRLETQYF TGTGCCAGCAGTCCGGGACAGGGCCGTCTGGAGACCCAGTACTTC
TRBJ2-1 - TRBV7-6 TRBD2 CASSLVASGGTEQFF TGTGCTAGCAGCTTAGTGGCTAGCGGGGGGACTGAGCAGTTCTTC
TRBJ2-1 - TRBV7-9 TRBD1 CASSFTKQGFIWNEQFF TGTGCCAGCAGCTTTACAAAACAGGGGTTTATTTGGAATGAGCAGTTCTTC
TRBJ1-6 - TRBV28 - CASSFSQGNSPLHF TGTGCCAGCAGTTTCAGTCAGGGCAATTCACCCCTCCACTTT
TRBJ1-5 - TRBV2 TRBD1 CASKRQGLSNQPQHF TGTGCCAGCAAGAGACAGGGTTTAAGCAATCAGCCCCAGCATTTT
TRBJ2-2 once TRBV15 TRBD1 CATSLDRGPGELFF TGTGCCACCAGTCTGGACAGGGGTCCCGGGGAGCTGTTTTTT
TRBJ1-5 - TRBV2 - CASSEGQTFNQPQHF TGTGCCAGCAGTGAGGGGCAGACATTCAATCAGCCCCAGCATTTT
TRBJ2-7 - TRBV7-3 - CASSLTPGTPYEQYF TGTGCCAGCAGCTTAACCCCCGGGACACCCTACGAGCAGTACTTC
TRBJ1-4 - TRBV4-3 - CASSLNTVTNEKLFF TGCGCCAGCAGCCTCAACACAGTAACTAATGAAAAACTGTTTTTT
TRBJ2-3 - TRBV9 TRBD1 CASSVEGQGFYTQYF TGTGCCAGCAGCGTAGAGGGACAGGGGTTTTATACGCAGTATTTT
TRBJ1-2 - TRBV14 TRBD1 CASSGTGRAFYGYTF TGTGCCAGCAGCGGGACAGGGAGAGCCTTCTATGGCTACACCTTC
TRBJ1-1 - TRBV4-3 - CASSQDIQITEAFF TGCGCCAGCAGCCAAGATATACAGATCACTGAAGCTTTCTTT
TRBJ1-3 - TRBV30 - CAWGGGVGNTIYF TGTGCCTGGGGGGGAGGGGTTGGAAACACCATATATTTT
TRBJ2-7 once TRBV7-2 TRBD1 CASSLGPGQGYEQYF TGTGCCAGCAGCTTAGGTCCGGGACAGGGATACGAGCAGTACTTC
TRBJ2-3 - TRBV4-3 - CASSPRQAILTDTQYF TGCGCCAGCAGCCCACGACAGGCTATACTCACAGATACGCAGTATTTT
TRBJ1-6 - TRBV4-1 - CASSQDGRVYNSPLHF TGCGCCAGCAGCCAAGATGGCAGGGTCTATAATTCACCCCTCCACTTT
TRBJ2-2 few TRBV2 TRBD2 CASSGGLAGVGELFF TGTGCCAGCAGCGGGGGACTAGCGGGGGTAGGGGAGCTGTTTTTT
TRBJ1-2 once TRBV5-5 - CASNKDSDYGYTF TGTGCCAGCAACAAGGACAGCGACTATGGCTACACCTTC
TRBJ1-5 - TRBV19 TRBD1 CASSDRVASQPQHF TGTGCCAGTTCTGACAGGGTGGCTTCGCAGCCCCAGCATTTT
TRBJ2-5 - TRBV7-3 TRBD2 CASSWGGGGGETQYF TGTGCCAGCAGCTGGGGCGGGGGGGGCGGAGAGACCCAGTACTTC
TRBJ2-4 - TRBV29-1 - CSVHLGGDIQYF TGCAGCGTGCACCTAGGGGGGGACATTCAGTACTTC
TRBJ2-2 - TRBV7-2 TRBD2 CATPQAGGGTGELFF TGTGCCACTCCGCAAGCGGGAGGTGGCACCGGGGAGCTGTTTTTT
TRBJ2-1 - TRBV2 TRBD2 CASSSQTSGGGNNEQFF TGTGCCAGCAGCTCCCAGACTAGCGGGGGAGGCAACAATGAGCAGTTCTTC
TRBJ1-5 - TRBV7-7 - CASSPPDRQNNQPQHF TGTGCCAGCAGCCCCCCCGACCGACAGAACAATCAGCCCCAGCATTTT
TRBJ2-1 - TRBV30 - CAWRGLSILEFF TGTGCCTGGAGGGGGCTCTCTATTTTAGAGTTCTTC
TRBJ2-1 - TRBV24-1 - CATSDFGGYNEQFF TGTGCCACCAGTGATTTCGGGGGCTACAATGAGCAGTTCTTC